What follows describes a single T cell receptor beta chain. This receptor's antigen is unknown. Base qualities are not provided; no much larger clone lies one nucleotide away. In total, fewer than 750 healthy bone marrow donors made up the cohort. All cohort members were sampled while nominally healthy, although unrecorded immune exposures were likely present. The donor was CMV seropositive and belonged to the group of around 300 seropositive cohort members. A peripheral blood sample was collected from each donor, and TCR beta sequencing was performed on peripheral blood mononuclear cells. Genomic DNA was extracted from the blood cell samples with the Qiagen DNeasy Blood Extraction Kit. These data come from a study of cytomegalovirus exposure and HLA in healthy donors (dated by TCRdb to the late 2010s). Regarding the research as a whole: An earlier analysis of several hundred of the donors reported about 280 Gb of sequence data and 100 million to 120 million unique TCR beta sequences obtained from approximately 180 million T cells. Across about 370 genotyped donors of the cohort, an average of approximately 240,000 unique TCR beta nucleotide sequences per donor were sequenced, and approximately 17% of those sequences were non-productive. Genome-wide SNP genotypes for about three fifths of the roughly 670 donors were used in a later genetic analysis, which treated that subset as a discovery cohort. A later analysis re-examined previously published TCR beta repertoires from 600 to 700 donors and added high-resolution HLA genotyping to investigate patterns of TCR occurrence. All discovery cohort repertoires had been generated on a single sequencing platform. HLA typing included class I and class II loci at four-digit resolution. The later analysis used no new phenotypic data to find candidate immune exposures, relying instead on TCR beta sequences and their occurrence across donors. In addition to the first cohort of 650 to 750 subjects, a separate validation cohort of about 120 different subjects was used. Using immunosequencing, the study profiled T cell repertoires from about 650 subjects and related those repertoires to cytomegalovirus serostatus. Donor age, sex, ethnicity and CMV serostatus were compiled together with the repertoire data. Approximately 300 gigabases of sequencing data and 75 million to 85 million unique TCR sequences made up an early release that covered roughly 670 HLA-typed donors. An earlier analysis of 587 of the donors used high-throughput TCR beta sequencing to judge whether each TCR beta V gene segment behaved as functional or pseudogenic. The genetic ancestry cluster associated with self-reported Caucasian donors included approximately 85% of the 300 to 400 genotyped donors. The study combined high-throughput TCR immunosequencing, statistical association of individual TCRs with disease status, and machine learning to predict cytomegalovirus infection status. The number of typed donors differed by locus: about 620-630 for A, B, C, DRB1 and DQB1; approximately 540 for DQA1; around 610 for DPA1; and some 430 for DPB1. Roughly 5 DR-DQ haplotypes were treated as single units for association and clustering because of strong linkage in the cohort. The study aimed to test whether cataloging public T cell receptors could reveal signatures of past pathogen exposure. What the work shows at the level of the full study, not this receptor alone: Only TCR beta chains were sequenced in this cohort, and the absence of alpha or paired-chain data limited detectable features. In vitro tests confirmed that a few of the cytomegalovirus-associated TCR beta chains recognize cytomegalovirus antigens. A cluster of highly shared sequence variants was judged likely to be a technical artifact of the sequencing pipeline. At a false discovery rate of 0.05, a later analysis linked under 20,000 TCR beta sequences to specific HLA alleles. In a later genetic analysis, fewer N-insertions in productive TCRs were reported among donors in an Asian-associated ancestry cluster than the 666-donor mean. When HLA alleles, especially DR and DQ, strongly co-occurred, attributing TCR associations to individual alleles was difficult. Roughly uniform sequencing depth across donors was assumed in presence/absence analyses, although this assumption may not hold. Most TCR sequences were seen in very few donors, while some public TCRs were found in many individuals. A later analysis reported that several top co-occurrence clusters appeared linked to parvovirus B19, influenza, CMV and Epstein-Barr virus. The classifier was reported to diagnose cytomegalovirus status with high specificity and sensitivity in both the original cohort and the validation cohort. Linkage disequilibrium might explain the correlated functional status among segregating V segments, but an unknown experimental factor could not be ruled out. Most CMV-associated TCR beta chains appeared to be HLA-restricted in a later analysis, and the HLA associations seemed to be driven largely by CMV exposure. The authors suggested that the approach could potentially be extended to other disease states and immunological phenotypes. In a later genetic analysis, a missense DCLRE1C variant was associated with V-gene and J-gene trimming of TCR beta chains, and the association was replicated in an independent cohort. Fewer than 20 rarely observed V segments, including chromosome 9 orphons, were excluded from the earlier analysis of approximately 500 of the donors because counts were too low. Because some donors lacked HLA typing at each locus, the association tests relied only on the typed subset. Immune exposure information for the cohort was limited to CMV serostatus. In an earlier analysis of some 540 of the donors, most TCR beta V segments appeared in productive rearrangements about 87% or about 30% of the time, broadly matching IMGT annotations. The study listed 164 TCR beta chains as associated with cytomegalovirus. Some IMGT-functional V segments, including TRBV6-2 and TRBV6-3, could not be told apart with the 87-base-pair reads, so those segments were excluded. In a later analysis, the rate of TCR association differed among HLA loci, with DRB1 alleles having the most associated TCRs and HLA-C alleles having the fewest. A further reported finding was that TCR beta sequences accurately predicted the HLA-A and HLA-B alleles for most subjects in the first cohort. A later analysis found that HLA-associated TCR beta chains were more clonally expanded and had lower generation probabilities than equally common non-associated chains.

From its cysteine to its phenylalanine, the CDR3 spans 16 amino acids. CDR3 DNA is the only sequence kept; it has 48 bases, read in frame from the first base. The germline V gene (reference sequence) yields GTSNPN for CDR1 and SVGIG for CDR2. After removal of 3 bases from V and 2 bases from J, the junction retains 7 bases not matched to a gene. The protocol used for the library was the immunoSEQ multiplex PCR assay. A mixture of 60 forward primers for TCR Vbeta segments and 13 reverse primers for TCR Jbeta segments was used in the multiplex PCR. A multiplex PCR assay on genomic DNA amplified the CDR3 region of rearranged TCR beta genes. Amplified TCR beta libraries were sequenced as 87-base-pair reads on the Illumina HiSeq System. As for the original processing: A later analysis counted about 76 million unique TCR beta chains across the 500 to 850 repertoires, and 9.5 million to 11 million of these chains were shared by at least two donors. To remove PCR and sequencing errors, raw reads were error-corrected and collapsed into unique sequences using a nearest-neighbor algorithm that merged closely related sequences. To assign V, D and J gene segments, CDR3 sequences were aligned to IMGT reference sequences. For a sequence to be retained, a match of at least six nucleotides to both a V gene segment and a J gene segment was required. Rearrangements were called productive when the CDR3 lacked stop codons and stayed in frame with V and J; all others were non-productive. Following IMGT convention, CDR3 was defined as the stretch from the second conserved V-encoded cysteine up to the conserved J-encoded phenylalanine. The earlier analysis of about 610 of the donors excluded any sequence lacking an unambiguous match to a single V gene segment. An earlier analysis of a few hundred of the donors called V segments functional above 56.7% productive rearrangements and segregating when the between-donor standard deviation exceeded 5%. A statistical classification framework was built to diagnose cytomegalovirus status from the catalog of TCR beta chain sequences. V and J gene assignment, in a later analysis, came from comparing TCR nucleotide sequences with IMGT/GENE-DB human TR gene sequences. Using the TCRdist pipeline, a later analysis assigned CDR3 sequences along with most-parsimonious VDJ recombination scenarios. In a later analysis, every TCR beta chain was defined by the combination of its CDR3 amino acid sequence and its V-gene family, and reads without a unique V-gene family were dropped. As a way to deal with suspected cross-contamination and a sequencing artifact, a later analysis dropped 450 to 700 nucleotide sequences that were highly shared and had low generation probability. In a later analysis, a clonal expansion index for each public chain was calculated from normalized within-repertoire ranks of inferred template counts. In a later analysis, generation probabilities were computed with a VDJ recombination model fitted to out-of-frame rearrangements, and the resulting probabilities were checked against IGoR. In a later analysis, hypergeometric tests were used to score TCR-TCR, TCR-HLA and TCR-CMV co-occurrence, with a repertoire-size bias correction applied to TCR pairs. False discovery rates were estimated in a later analysis by permuting HLA or CMV assignments 20 times. In a later analysis, co-occurring TCRs were grouped with DBSCAN, and TCRdist sequence similarity was added when clustering was performed within HLA-allele-positive subsets. Repertoires with fewer than 30,000 or more than 120,000 public chains were left out of co-occurrence clustering, as were about five repertoires with anomalous nucleotide sharing. Sourced from immuneACCESS, this table was stored by TCRdb with only in-frame sequences that have V and J called. A share of the clones is absent; for the studies checked, an unresolved V gene accounts for under half, and the remainder has no known explanation. V, J and clone size are taken as reported in that table, and D and trimming were inferred from the DNA itself. Present in this sample are some 120,000 clones, 83% of which were seen just once. Together, the top ten hold roughly 4% of the sample.

Sequencing was performed on PBMCs. The receptor was derived from a woman in her forties in good health and CMV-seropositive. The V and J genes are TRBV30 and TRBJ2-1, and 10 junction bases match TRBD2. The DNA reads TGTGCCTGGAGGGGAGCGGGAGGGTCCCCCTACAATGAGCAGTTCTTC. Protein translation: CAWRGAGGSPYNEQFF.